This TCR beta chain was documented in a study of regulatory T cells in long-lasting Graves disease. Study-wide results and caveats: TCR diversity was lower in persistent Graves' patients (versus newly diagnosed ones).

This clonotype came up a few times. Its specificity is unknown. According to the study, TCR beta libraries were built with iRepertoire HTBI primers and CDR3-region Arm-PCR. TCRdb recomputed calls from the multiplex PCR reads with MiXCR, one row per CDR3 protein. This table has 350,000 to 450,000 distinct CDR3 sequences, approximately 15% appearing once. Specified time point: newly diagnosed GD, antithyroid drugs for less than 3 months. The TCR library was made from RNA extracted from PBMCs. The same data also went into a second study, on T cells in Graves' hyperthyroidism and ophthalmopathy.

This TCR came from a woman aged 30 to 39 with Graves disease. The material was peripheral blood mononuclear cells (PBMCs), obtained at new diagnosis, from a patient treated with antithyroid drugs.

CDR3 residues: CASTLTGDTGELFF. As DNA, the CDR3 is TGTGCCAGCACCCTGACAGGGGACACCGGGGAGCTGTTTTTT. This sequence joins TRBV25-1 and TRBJ2-2; 8 bases line up with TRBD1. CDR1 and CDR2 from the germline V gene are MGHDK and SYGVNS. CDR3 length: 14 amino acids. Trimming removed 7 bases from V and 3 bases from J; junction bases left unmatched: 4.